This TCR beta chain was recovered during a study of T-cell memory formation after mild COVID-19. About the study: TCR clusters largely stayed donor specific. General observations from the study: CD4/CD8 balance characterized clones contracting day 15 to 85, and CD4+ skew characterized later expanders. Contracting CD4+ clones sat mainly in CM and EM; CD8+ in EMRA. Whether second-wave clones peaking at day 37 were SARS-CoV-2 specific went unconfirmed.

TCRdb re-analysed the 5' RACE reads in MiXCR, keeping a single row per CDR3 protein. The data hold just under 550,000 distinct CDR3 sequences, with around 21% observed a single time. Regarding this clonotype: The antigen is undetermined.

This CDR3 spans 15 amino acids. With 0 bases clipped from V and 4 bases from J, the junction kept 4 bases outside the gene matches. Germline V gives CDR1 SGHRS, CDR2 YFSETQ. This clonotype was sampled from an adult woman who had mild COVID-19 (a few samples of this study predate the infection). Cell type and time point are not known. The sample comprised PBMCs or a T cell subset sorted from them (not recorded which). The genes are TRBV5-1 and TRBJ1-2, with 9 positions matching TRBD1. CDR3 sequence reads: CASSLGTGGSYGYTF. CDR3 DNA sequence: TGCGCCAGCAGCTTGGGTACAGGGGGCAGCTATGGCTACACCTTC.